This T cell receptor (beta chain) was observed in a study of cytomegalovirus exposure and HLA in healthy donors. General observations from the study: It was 160 or so TCR beta chains that were listed as cytomegalovirus-associated.

Note on this clone: What it recognizes is unknown.

Trimming took off 1 base at V and 0 bases at J, with 7 bases between the two ends. The length of the CDR3 is 15 residues. Germline CDR1 SGHNT, CDR2 YENEEA. The PCR used 60 Vbeta and 13 Jbeta primers. Profiling relied on immunoSEQ multiplex PCR, and the TCRdb table lists in-frame clones only, not all of them. The data show under 90,000 clones, with roughly 80% seen just once and roughly 2.2% held by the top ten. The rearrangement joins TRBV11-3 to TRBJ2-1, with D unresolved. Sequenced sample: PBMCs. This TCR came from a man aged 40-49 years in good health and CMV-seronegative. In DNA, the CDR3 is TGTGCCAGCAGCTTAGGGCGGAGCTCCTACAATGAGCAGTTCTTC. It encodes CASSLGRSSYNEQFF.